These 31 T cell receptor beta chains were sequenced from one sample in a study of T cell responses to AZD1222 COVID-19 vaccine. Sequenced by immunoSEQ multiplex PCR; TCRdb stores in-frame clones only, minus some. The sample lists some 60,000 clones; 70% to 80% were seen once. Specimen: peripheral blood, collected 28 days after the second AZD1222 dose. These receptors were obtained from an adult who received the AZD1222 COVID-19 vaccine.

As for this clone: One junction end does not reproduce the germline sequence, and a read error may be involved. This chain joins TRBV3-1 (or the pseudogene TRBV3-2) and TRBJ2-7; TRBD1 is a possible D gene (6 bases). This CDR3 region has 13 residues. Germline CDR1 is LGHDT and CDR2 is YNNKEL (reference sequence). The CDR3 DNA is TGTGCCAGCAGCCCCGGGTTCAGGGGCTTGACAGTCTTC. This encodes CASSPGFRGLTVF.

V usage is TRBV5-4 and J usage is TRBJ1-3, with 10 bases identical to TRBD1. Germline CDR1 and CDR2: SGHNT and YYREEE (reference sequence). CDR3 length: 15 residues. The J segment lost 4 bases and the V segment lost 4 bases, leaving 5 bases of the junction unmatched. CDR3 sequence: CASSQDRGYGNTIYF. The CDR3 DNA sequence: TGTGCCAGCAGCCAGGACAGGGGGTACGGAAACACCATATATTTT.

The chain joins TRBV5-1 to TRBJ2-3; a possible D gene is TRBD1 (6 bases). V was clipped by 2 bases and J by 5 bases, with 12 bases between them. The CDR3 sequence is 14 residues long. From germline, CDR1 is SGHRS and CDR2 YFSETQ. This chain's CDR3 is CASSFNSRGDTQYF. CDR3 DNA: TGCGCCAGCAGCTTTAACTCCAGGGGAGATACGCAGTATTTT.

The chain employs TRBV5-5 and TRBJ1-1; D unresolved. The germline gives CDR1 SGHKS, CDR2 YYEKEE (reference sequence). The CDR3 has 14 amino acids. V gave up 0 bases and J gave up 1 base, with 7 bases separating them. The CDR3 region is CASSLGSRNTEAFF. CDR3 sequence (DNA): TGTGCCAGCAGCTTGGGTTCCAGGAACACTGAAGCTTTCTTT. Using reference TRBV5-5 and TRBJ1-1 for the parts outside the CDR3, the full variable domain is DAGVTQSPTHLIKTRGQQVTLRCSPISGHKSVSWYQQVLGQGPQFIFQYYEKEERGRGNFPDRFSARQFPNYSSELNVNALLLGDSALYLCASSLGSRNTEAFFGQGTRLTVV.

The V gene is TRBV3-1 (or the pseudogene TRBV3-2), the J gene TRBJ1-4; D possibly corresponds to TRBD1 (6 bases). Germline V gene data show CDR1 as LGHDT and CDR2 as YNNKEL (reference sequence). V was shortened by 3 bases and J by 4 bases, with 15 bases between the two germline ends. The CDR3 length is 16 residues. CDR3 DNA: TGTGCCAGCAGCCAGAACACAGGGACGGTTAATGAAAAACTGTTTTTT. Translating it yields CASSQNTGTVNEKLFF.

This clone turned up a few times. The rearrangement uses TRBV7-9 and TRBJ2-3; the match to TRBD1 covers 9 bases. Germline V gives CDR1 SEHNR, CDR2 FQNEAQ (reference sequence). V lost 5 bases to trimming and J lost 7 bases; unmatched junction nucleotides: 13. The length of the CDR3 is 16 residues. CDR3 amino acids: CASSPTGGASKNTQYF. Here the CDR3 DNA reads TGTGCCAGCAGCCCCACAGGGGGCGCAAGTAAGAATACGCAGTATTTT.

The chain recombines TRBV21-1 with TRBJ2-7; the tabulated D call, TRBD2, remains unverified against the DNA. TRBV21-1 is a recognized pseudogene. The CDR3 sequence is 10 residues long. DNA for the CDR3: TGTGCCAGCAAGCCTTACGAGCAGTACTTC. This translates into CASKPYEQYF.

The chain is built from TRBV28 and TRBJ2-3; D gene ambiguous. Germline V lookup: CDR1 MDHEN, CDR2 SYDVKM. Trimming took 3 bases from V and 2 from J, leaving 9 bases between them. The CDR3 extends over 14 amino acids. The CDR3 DNA reads TGTGCCAGCAGTTTTGGGCCAATCACAGATACGCAGTATTTT. This translates into CASSFGPITDTQYF.

This clone showed up just once. The chain links TRBV7-2 to TRBJ2-3, with 9 bases fitting TRBD1. Trimming cost V 4 bases and J 5 bases; bases outside gene matches: 4. Per germline, CDR1 SGHTA and CDR2 FQGNSA. This CDR3 has 14 residues. This CDR3 reads CASSSWTGEDTQYF. CDR3 in DNA: TGTGCCAGCAGCTCCTGGACAGGGGAAGATACGCAGTATTTT.

This clone occurred a few times. The rearrangement uses TRBV6-5 and TRBJ2-2, with D possibly matching TRBD2 (6 bases). CDR1 is MNHEY, CDR2 SVGAGI, per germline. The CDR3 is made up of 15 amino acids. V lost 2 bases to trimming and J lost 4 bases, with 11 bases between them. CDR3 DNA sequence: TGTGCCAGCAGTTACGTCCGGGGAGGCACCGGGGAGCTGTTTTTT. It translates to CASSYVRGGTGELFF.

The J gene is TRBJ1-4, the V gene TRBV9, with TRBD1 identical over 9 bases. Germline CDR1 is SGDLS and CDR2 is YYNGEE. CDR3 size: 15 residues. J was trimmed by 8 bases and V by 3 bases; bases with no gene match: 8. The CDR3 coding sequence is TGTGCCAGCAGCGCAGCCGGGACAGGGAGGGAAAAACTGTTTTTT. This codes for CASSAAGTGREKLFF.

The chain employs TRBV12-3 or TRBV12-4 and TRBJ1-1; 8 bases match TRBD1. The CDR3 has 13 amino acids. V dropped 4 bases and J dropped 10; count of bases not matched to a gene: 8. DNA of the CDR3: TGTGCCAGCAGTTCGCCAGGGGGCGTATTAGCTTTCTTT. Translation gives CASSSPGGVLAFF.

This rearrangement joins TRBV5-6 to TRBJ1-5; D perhaps matches TRBD1 (5 bases). Germline V gene data show CDR1 as SGHDT and CDR2 as YYEEEE. This CDR3 spans 16 amino acids. Trimming took 0 bases from V and 2 from J, leaving 12 bases between them. The CDR3 nucleotides read TGTGCCAGCAGCTTGGGCAGGGAAGGGGGCAATCAGCCCCAGCATTTT. Encoded protein: CASSLGREGGNQPQHF.

The chain uses TRBV5-1 and TRBJ2-5, with 10 bases matching TRBD2. The CDR3 is made up of 15 amino acids. Per the germline V gene, CDR1 is SGHRS and CDR2 is YFSETQ. J was trimmed by 3 bases and V by 0 bases; bases with no gene match: 2. The CDR3 is CASSLGLAGEETQYF. Written as DNA, the CDR3 is TGCGCCAGCAGCTTGGGGCTAGCGGGAGAAGAGACCCAGTACTTC. The variable domain in full, completed from reference TRBV5-1 and TRBJ2-5, reads KAGVTQTPRYLIKTRGQQVTLSCSPISGHRSVSWYQQTPGQGLQFLFEYFSETQRNKGNFPGRFSGRQFSNSRSEMNVSTLELGDSALYLCASSLGLAGEETQYFGPGTRLLVL.

The chain couples TRBV6-5 to TRBJ2-7, with D maybe TRBD2 (6 bases). Germline V gives CDR1 MNHEY, CDR2 SVGAGI. There are 11 residues in the CDR3. CDR3 in amino acids: CASVAGFEQYF. The DNA of the CDR3 is TGTGCATCAGTCGCGGGGTTCGAGCAGTACTTC.

This clone came up once. The genes are TRBV7-2 and TRBJ1-5; 7 positions match TRBD1. With 7 bases clipped from V and 7 bases from J, the junction kept 10 bases outside the gene matches. Germline V gene sequence: CDR1 SGHTA, CDR2 FQGNSA. CDR3 size: 14 residues. CDR3 sequence reads: CASTPGGGEQPQHF. CDR3 nucleotides: TGTGCCAGCACCCCGGGAGGGGGCGAACAGCCCCAGCATTTT.

This chain links TRBV7-9 with TRBJ1-1; 7 bases agree with TRBD1. The CDR3 runs to 14 residues. CDR1 is SEHNR, CDR2 FQNEAQ, per germline (reference sequence). J lost 1 base, V lost 5 bases, and 4 bases had no gene match. As DNA, the CDR3 is TGTGCCAGCAGCGCCACAGGGGCGAACACTGAAGCTTTCTTT. The encoded protein is CASSATGANTEAFF.

The J gene is TRBJ1-1, the V gene TRBV6-2 or TRBV6-3; D is unresolved. V shed 0 bases and J shed 0 bases, with 5 bases lying between them. CDR3 size: 14 residues. Per the germline V gene, CDR1 is MNHEY and CDR2 is SVGEGT. The CDR3 nucleotides are TGTGCCAGCAGTTACTCCGGAATGAACACTGAAGCTTTCTTT. It specifies CASSYSGMNTEAFF.

The V call is TRBV3-1 (or the pseudogene TRBV3-2), the J call TRBJ2-3; a possible D gene is TRBD2 (5 bases). The V end was cut by 4 bases, the J end by 8 bases, with 10 bases between. Germline V gene lookup returns CDR1 LGHDT and CDR2 YNNKEL (reference sequence). This CDR3 spans 12 amino acids. Here the CDR3 DNA reads TGTGCCAGCAGCCCCCTAGAGGGTACGCAGTATTTT. It codes for CASSPLEGTQYF.

The CDR3 nucleotides are TGTGCCAGCAGCTTCACCGGGGACAATGAGCAGTTCTTC. The encoded protein is CASSFTGDNEQFF. The V call is TRBV7-9, the J call TRBJ2-1, with a weak D call TRBD2 (5 bases). V gave up 3 bases and J gave up 5 bases, with 8 bases separating them. The CDR3 is 13 amino acids. Germline assignment: CDR1 SEHNR and CDR2 FQNEAQ (reference sequence).

This clone was picked up one time. The chain recombines TRBV5-1 with TRBJ1-3, with D maybe TRBD1 (5 bases). V was shortened by 1 base and J by 1 base, with 9 bases between the two germline ends. Germline V lookup: CDR1 SGHRS, CDR2 YFSETQ. This CDR3 region has 15 residues. CDR3 nucleotides: TGCGCCAGCAGCTTGTGGGGCAGTTCTGGAAACACCATATATTTT. Residues: CASSLWGSSGNTIYF.

J is TRBJ2-3 and V is TRBV28; 11 nucleotides align to TRBD2. Trimming cost V 8 bases and J 3 bases; bases outside gene matches: 4. Looked up from germline, CDR1 is MDHEN and CDR2 is SYDVKM. The CDR3 runs 14 residues. CDR3: CASDSSGGTDTQYF. Here the CDR3 DNA reads TGTGCCAGCGATTCTAGCGGGGGGACAGATACGCAGTATTTT. The complete variable domain, with remaining parts taken from reference TRBV28 and TRBJ2-3, reads DVKVTQSSRYLVKRTGEKVFLECVQDMDHENMFWYRQDPGLGLRLIYFSYDVKMKEKGDIPEGYSVSREKKERFSLILESASTNQTSMYLCASDSSGGTDTQYFGPGTRLTVL.

The chain carries TRBV19 and TRBJ1-2; possibly TRBD1 for D (5 bases). Per germline, CDR1 LNHDA and CDR2 SQIVND (reference sequence). Trimming took 4 bases from V and 0 from J, leaving 15 bases between them. The CDR3 has 16 residues. CDR3 nucleotide sequence: TGTGCCAGTAGTAATCGACAGTCGACCTCTAACTATGGCTACACCTTC. This codes for CASSNRQSTSNYGYTF.

The chain carries TRBV11-2 and TRBJ1-6; tentatively, D is TRBD1 (5 bases). Germline CDR1 SGHAT, CDR2 FQNNGV. CDR3 length: 16 amino acids. Trimming cost V 0 bases and J 7 bases, with 13 bases left between them. This CDR3 is CASSLDLRGANSPLHF. The DNA of the CDR3 is TGTGCCAGCAGCTTAGACCTGAGGGGTGCGAATTCACCCCTCCACTTT.

Only a few counts were recorded for this clone. V usage is TRBV11-1 and J usage is TRBJ2-1; 8 bases are shared with TRBD2. V dropped 5 bases and J dropped 7; count of bases not matched to a gene: 4. CDR1 is SGHAT and CDR2 is FQDESV in the germline V gene (reference sequence). The CDR3 covers 13 residues. The CDR3: CASSVGGANEQFF. Here the CDR3 DNA reads TGTGCCAGCAGCGTCGGGGGGGCAAATGAGCAGTTCTTC.

The rearrangement links TRBV30 to TRBJ2-3; TRBD1 or TRBD2 may be the D gene (7 bases each). V was cut by 4 bases and J by 4 bases, with 15 bases left in between. Germline CDR1 GTSNPN, CDR2 SVGIG (reference sequence). This CDR3 region has 14 residues. The CDR3 is CAWIASGGADTQYF. Written as DNA, the CDR3 is TGTGCCTGGATCGCGTCAGGGGGGGCAGATACGCAGTATTTT.

The V gene is TRBV7-2, the J gene TRBJ1-6; D is undetermined. Between the trimmed V and J ends, which lost 0 bases and 6 bases, there was a span of 9 bases. This CDR3 has 15 residues. The germline CDR1 and CDR2 sequences are SGHTA and FQGNSA. The CDR3 DNA follows: TGTGCCAGCAGCTTAGCGAACCTGGGTAATTCACCCCTCCACTTT. Translation: CASSLANLGNSPLHF.

The gene calls are TRBV7-6 and TRBJ2-3, with TRBD2 identical over 13 bases. The CDR3 runs to 16 residues. Per germline, CDR1 SGHVS and CDR2 FNYEAQ. Unmatched junction bases numbered 5, after V lost 5 bases and J lost 3 bases. The CDR3 DNA reads as TGTGCCAGCAGCCCCAGGACTAGCGGGGGTACAGATACGCAGTATTTT. It is translated as CASSPRTSGGTDTQYF.

V usage is TRBV10-3 and J usage is TRBJ2-1, with 7 bases that match TRBD2. V lost 6 bases to trimming and J lost 5 bases; unmatched junction nucleotides: 4. CDR1 and CDR2 from the germline V gene are ENHRY and SYGVKD. The CDR3 extends over 13 amino acids. The CDR3 region is CAISVSGNNEQFF. The DNA of the CDR3 is TGTGCCATCAGCGTAAGCGGGAACAATGAGCAGTTCTTC.

The chain has TRBV29-1 and TRBJ2-3, with 9 nucleotides matching TRBD1. The CDR3 sequence is 14 residues long. In germline, CDR1 is SQVTM, CDR2 ANQGSEA. J lost 2 bases, V lost 8 bases, and 8 bases had no gene match. The CDR3 loop is CSTTTGGFTDTQYF. The CDR3 DNA is TGCAGCACGACGACAGGGGGATTCACAGATACGCAGTATTTT.

The chain links TRBV10-3 to TRBJ1-1; tentatively, D is TRBD1 (6 bases). CDR3 length equals 11 residues. Trimming left V 2 bases short and J 11 bases short, with 9 bases between. Germline values: CDR1 ENHRY, CDR2 SYGVKD. CDR3 sequence (DNA): TGTGCCATCAGTGAGAACAGGGAGGCTTTCTTT. Residues: CAISENREAFF.